This T cell receptor (beta chain) was sequenced for a study of blood T cell repertoires in COVID-19. For the study at large: COVID-19 samples from acute and convalescent phases originated in the United States, Italy and Spain. PBMCs, B-cell-depleted T cells, or T cells provided the cDNA or gDNA that made up the material.

Under the authors' procedure: Reference gene primer amplification in the assay estimated nucleated cell counts. Only in-frame clones appear in the TCRdb table, and some are missing; sequencing was by immunoSEQ multiplex PCR. The V and J calls and clone size come from that table; D and trimming were worked out from the DNA. In the table there are approximately 310,000 clones, around 87% of which are singletons. This receptor was identified in a woman between 50 and 59 years old who had recovered from COVID-19. Sample: peripheral blood.

The CDR3 is CASSLGLPPNTQYF. The CDR3 DNA reads as TGTGCCAGCAGTTTAGGACTACCGCCTAATACGCAGTATTTT. The rearrangement joins TRBV28 to TRBJ2-3, with D perhaps TRBD2 (6 bases). Germline lookup yields CDR1 MDHEN and CDR2 SYDVKM. The CDR3 covers 14 residues. V lost 2 bases to trimming and J lost 7 bases, with 13 bases between them.